Each of the 22 T cell receptor beta chains below was sequenced from the same sample in a study of regulatory T cells in long-lasting Graves disease. Documented time point: newly diagnosed GD, antithyroid drugs for less than 3 months. The TCR library was made from RNA extracted from PBMCs. According to the study, TCR beta libraries were built with iRepertoire HTBI primers and CDR3-region Arm-PCR. TCRdb called the multiplex PCR reads again in MiXCR, with one record for every CDR3 protein. The sample carries 360,000 or so distinct CDR3 sequences, approximately 15% recorded once. Another study also made use of these data, one on T cells in Graves' hyperthyroidism and ophthalmopathy.

Here the sequenced sample was peripheral blood mononuclear cells (PBMCs), taken at new diagnosis, from a patient treated with antithyroid drugs. All receptors come from a man in his forties with Graves disease.

In this sample, this clonotype turned up many times. This chain connects TRBV7-2 to TRBJ2-7, with TRBD2 matching over 8 bases. CDR1 and CDR2 (germline): SGHTA, FQGNSA. V shed 3 bases, J shed 3 bases, and the junction held 4 bases outside the gene matches. The CDR3 has 14 residues. CDR3 in DNA: TGTGCCAGCAGCTTCGGGCTAGCGGGCTACGAGCAGTACTTC. The encoded protein is CASSFGLAGYEQYF. Drawing the rest from reference TRBV7-2 and TRBJ2-7, the complete variable domain is GAGVSQSPSNKVTEKGKDVELRCDPISGHTALYWYRQSLGQGLEFLIYFQGNSAPDKSGLPSDRFSAERTGGSVSTLTIQRTQQEDSAVYLCASSFGLAGYEQYFGPGTRLTVT.

Turning to this clonotype: A far larger clone is one base from this, pointing to a likely read error. CDR3 nucleotide sequence: TGCGCCAGCAGCGTGGGACTAGAGGATGAGCAGTTCTTC. Amino acids: CASSVGLEDEQFF. The rearrangement uses TRBV5-1 and TRBJ2-4; the match to TRBD2 covers 8 bases. The DNA end is a closer match to TRBJ2-1, so the J assignment may be wrong. The CDR3 runs 13 residues. The germline CDR1 and CDR2 sequences are SGHRS and YFSETQ.

The rearrangement uses TRBV7-9 and TRBJ2-7; D possibly corresponds to TRBD2 (6 bases). Germline CDR1 is SEHNR and CDR2 is FQNEAQ (reference sequence). The CDR3 loop spans 14 amino acids. Between the trimmed V and J ends, which lost 1 base and 3 bases, there was a span of 10 bases. Here the CDR3 DNA reads TGTGCCAGCAGCTTAGGACTAGTGTTCTACGAGCAGTACTTC. Translating gives CASSLGLVFYEQYF.

This clonotype was seen ten or more times. The chain links TRBV2 to TRBJ1-2, with unresolved D. Trimming removed 3 bases at V and 5 bases at J, with 7 bases between. Germline V CDR1 and CDR2: SNHLY, FYNNEI. The CDR3 is 12 residues long. DNA of the CDR3: TGTGCCAGCAGTGACGTGCAGTATGGCTACACCTTC. Its protein product is CASSDVQYGYTF. Complete variable domain (other parts from reference TRBV2 and TRBJ1-2): EPEVTQTPSHQVTQMGQEVILRCVPISNHLYFYWYRQILGQKVEFLVSFYNNEISEKSEIFDDQFSVERPDGSNFTLKIRSTKLEDSAMYFCASSDVQYGYTFGSGTRLTVV.

The table lists this clonotype with many counts. V gene TRBV5-6 combines with J gene TRBJ2-3; D unresolved. The germline V gene encodes CDR1 SGHDT and CDR2 YYEEEE. V lost 6 bases and J lost 2, with 16 bases in between. The CDR3 length is 15 residues. The CDR3 spells CASISFRLDTDTQYF. The CDR3, as DNA: TGTGCCAGCATCTCTTTTCGGCTAGACACAGATACGCAGTATTTT.

V gene TRBV5-1 combines with J gene TRBJ2-1; D call uncertain. The J call is doubtful: the DNA matches TRBJ2-3 better. The germline gives CDR1 SGHRS, CDR2 YFSETQ. The CDR3 sequence is 15 residues long. CDR3 residues: CASSLGQVQGNKQYF. The CDR3 nucleotides are TGCGCCAGCAGCTTGGGGCAGGTCCAAGGAAATAAGCAGTATTTT.

This clonotype was counted at least ten times. The chain joins TRBV7-3 to TRBJ2-3; D is perhaps TRBD2 (5 bases). CDR1 is SGHTA, CDR2 FQGTGA, per germline. The germline V and J ends were trimmed by 2 bases and 3 bases, with 12 bases remaining between them. The CDR3 is made up of 15 amino acids. The CDR3 reads CASSLGLEGTDTQYF. CDR3 in DNA: TGTGCCAGCAGCTTAGGACTGGAAGGGACAGATACGCAGTATTTT.

The CDR3 sequence is CSARGFQGTDEQYF. The CDR3 nucleotides read TGCAGTGCTAGGGGATTCCAGGGGACTGACGAGCAGTACTTC. The V call is TRBV20-1, the J call TRBJ2-7; the D call may be TRBD1 or TRBD2 (6 bases each). The V and J ends lost 3 bases and 5 bases respectively, with 17 bases between them. Germline values: CDR1 DFQATT, CDR2 SNEGSKA (reference sequence). This CDR3 comprises 14 residues.

This clonotype was found many times. This chain connects TRBV2 to TRBJ1-4, with unresolved D. Germline assignment: CDR1 SNHLY and CDR2 FYNNEI. The CDR3 contains 14 residues. Between the trimmed V and J ends, which lost 5 bases and 9 bases, there was a span of 16 bases. This CDR3 reads CASSYLEREKKLFF. The CDR3 DNA reads as TGTGCCAGCAGTTATCTTGAGCGGGAAAAAAAACTGTTTTTT. Complete variable domain (other parts from reference TRBV2 and TRBJ1-4): EPEVTQTPSHQVTQMGQEVILRCVPISNHLYFYWYRQILGQKVEFLVSFYNNEISEKSEIFDDQFSVERPDGSNFTLKIRSTKLEDSAMYFCASSYLEREKKLFFGSGTQLSVL.

At least ten counts were recorded for this clonotype. The J gene is TRBJ1-1, the V gene TRBV18; D perhaps matches TRBD1 (6 bases). The V end was cut by 6 bases, the J end by 0 bases, with 17 bases between. The CDR3 is 16 amino acids. Germline assignment: CDR1 KGHSH and CDR2 LQKENI. Written as DNA, the CDR3 is TGTGCCAGCTCCCCCAATCCCGGACAGCTGAACACTGAAGCTTTCTTT. Protein product: CASSPNPGQLNTEAFF.

In this sample, this clonotype turned up many times. CDR3 region: CASSLLAGALLYEQYF. CDR3 DNA: TGTGCCAGCAGTTTATTAGCGGGGGCCCTCCTTTACGAGCAGTACTTC. The genes are TRBV27 and TRBJ2-7; 9 bases fit TRBD2. CDR3 size: 16 residues. Germline loops: CDR1 MNHEY, CDR2 SMNVEV (reference sequence). J was trimmed by 4 bases and V by 1 base; bases with no gene match: 8.

This clonotype was observed many times. The chain uses TRBV27 and TRBJ2-3; a possible D gene is TRBD2 (5 bases). This CDR3 is 16 amino acids long. The V end lost 2 bases, the J end lost 2 bases, and 14 bases lay between the germline ends. Germline V CDR1 and CDR2: MNHEY, SMNVEV (reference sequence). Here the CDR3 DNA reads TGTGCCAGCAGTTTAAACCTAGCCCTATCCACAGATACGCAGTATTTT. Translated: CASSLNLALSTDTQYF.

This clonotype was counted at least ten times. The gene calls are TRBV20-1 and TRBJ1-5; 8 bases map to TRBD1. Germline V gives CDR1 DFQATT, CDR2 SNEGSKA (reference sequence). The CDR3 loop spans 14 amino acids. The V gene end was trimmed by 5 bases and the J gene end by 9 bases; junction bases not matched to a gene: 12. The CDR3 sequence is CSASTGATKAPQHF. As DNA, the CDR3 is TGCAGTGCTTCGACAGGGGCCACAAAGGCGCCCCAGCATTTT.

In this sample, this clonotype turned up many times. CDR3 sequence (DNA): TGTGCCAGCAGTGAGGTCGGGGCGAATTCACCCCTCCACTTT. Amino acid sequence: CASSEVGANSPLHF. The chain carries TRBV2 and TRBJ1-6, with D possibly matching TRBD1 (5 bases). This CDR3 is built from 14 residues. V lost 3 bases and J lost 7, with 10 bases in between. The germline CDR1 and CDR2 sequences are SNHLY and FYNNEI.

This clonotype was observed many times. The rearrangement uses TRBV3-1 and TRBJ2-2; D is possibly TRBD2 (5 bases). Trimming took off 3 bases at V and 10 bases at J, with 12 bases between the two ends. This CDR3 region has 13 residues. CDR1 is LGHDT and CDR2 is YNNKEL in the germline V gene (reference sequence). The CDR3 nucleotides are TGTGCCAGCAGCCAGCCGAGGGCCAAGGAGCTGTTTTTT. Translated: CASSQPRAKELFF.

This clonotype was recorded many times. The chain employs TRBV7-8 and TRBJ2-1, with D tentatively TRBD1 or TRBD2 (6 bases each). V dropped 5 bases and J dropped 6 bases, with 23 bases sitting between them. There are 17 residues in the CDR3. Germline V gene lookup returns CDR1 SGHVS and CDR2 FQNEAQ. Here the CDR3 reads CASSVMRGAPWRNEQFF. In DNA form, the CDR3 reads TGTGCCAGCAGCGTAATGAGGGGGGCGCCTTGGCGCAATGAGCAGTTCTTC. Full variable domain (rest looked up from reference TRBV7-8 and TRBJ2-1): GAGVSQSPRYKVAKRGQDVALRCDPISGHVSLFWYQQALGQGPEFLTYFQNEAQLDKSGLPSDRFFAERPEGSVSTLKIQRTQQEDSAVYLCASSVMRGAPWRNEQFFGPGTRLTVL.

The chain couples TRBV5-1 to TRBJ2-2; a weak D match, TRBD2 (5 bases). V lost 6 bases and J lost 4, with 16 bases in between. The CDR3 extends over 15 amino acids. Germline V gene sequence: CDR1 SGHRS, CDR2 YFSETQ. CDR3 amino acids: CASTLGPGSTGELFF. CDR3 DNA: TGCGCCAGCACCCTTGGACCGGGGAGCACCGGGGAGCTGTTTTTT.

This clonotype was seen at least ten times. The CDR3 DNA sequence: TGTGCCAGCAGCAGGTGGGACACCAACACTGAAGCTTTCTTT. Protein sequence: CASSRWDTNTEAFF. The genes are TRBV7-9 and TRBJ1-1, with D tentatively TRBD1 (6 bases). V lost 5 bases, J lost 2 bases, and 12 bases lay in between. CDR3 length: 14 amino acids. CDR1 SEHNR and CDR2 FQNEAQ come from the germline V gene (reference sequence).

This clonotype was seen many times. The chain has TRBV28 and TRBJ2-3; the match to TRBD2 covers 9 bases. The CDR3 has 16 residues. After removal of 6 bases from V and 3 bases from J, the junction contained 10 bases not matched to a gene. The V gene's germline CDR1 is MDHEN and CDR2 SYDVKM. Here the CDR3 DNA reads TGTGCCAGCAGCGCTGTTGATAGCGGGGGAACAGATACGCAGTATTTT. Translating gives CASSAVDSGGTDTQYF.

This clonotype was picked up a small number of times. The rearrangement links TRBV29-1 to TRBJ2-4; a possible D gene is TRBD2 (7 bases). The CDR3 is 13 residues long. Germline-derived CDR1 and CDR2 are SQVTM and ANQGSEA. The germline V and J ends were trimmed by 3 bases and 5 bases, with 11 bases remaining between them. The CDR3 region has the DNA TGCAGCGTTGATGCCGGGGGGCAAAACATTCAGTACTTC. Its protein product is CSVDAGGQNIQYF.

This clonotype was observed a handful of times. A much bigger clone sits one base away, suggesting this may be a read error. The chain couples TRBV5-5 to TRBJ1-3, with 8 bases fitting TRBD1. This CDR3 comprises 16 residues. Germline V gene lookup returns CDR1 SGHKS and CDR2 YYEKEE (reference sequence). The CDR3 here is CTSSRDRPSNGNTIYF. CDR3 bases: TGTACCAGCAGCCGGGACAGGCCTTCAAATGGAAACACCATATATTTT.

With regard to this clonotype: A far larger clone differs by one base, so this is likely a read error. This chain joins TRBV11-3 and TRBJ2-7; D not resolved. This CDR3 region has 12 residues. V was trimmed by 5 bases and J by 2 bases, leaving 7 bases between them. Germline lookup yields CDR1 SGHNT and CDR2 YENEEA. CDR3 sequence reads: CASSPQTYEQYF. CDR3 sequence (DNA): TGTGCCAGCAGCCCCCAAACCTACGAGCAGTACTTC.